Listed here are 3 T cell receptor beta chains from one sample, sequenced in a study of cytomegalovirus exposure and HLA in healthy donors. The primer mix had 60 Vbeta and 13 Jbeta primers. Sequenced by immunoSEQ multiplex PCR; TCRdb stores in-frame clones only, minus some. In the table there are about 41,000 clones, about 85% of which are singletons. Sequenced input: PBMCs. The receptors stem from a man aged 50 or older in good health and CMV-seronegative.

The sample holds a few counts of this clone. This rearrangement joins TRBV5-1 to TRBJ2-2, with 7 bases lining up with TRBD1. After removal of 1 base from V and 5 bases from J, the junction contained 8 bases not matched to a gene. The CDR3 sequence is 16 residues long. Per germline, CDR1 SGHRS and CDR2 YFSETQ. The DNA of the CDR3 is TGCGCCAGCAGCTTGTCAGGGGGTCTAGGGACCGGGGAGCTGTTTTTT. Its protein product is CASSLSGGLGTGELFF.

Regarding this clone: This sample includes further DNA sequences coding for the same CDR3. The chain joins TRBV9 to TRBJ2-7, with 8 bases that match TRBD1. V shed 0 bases and J 2 bases; nucleotides not matched to a gene: 4. The CDR3 runs 15 residues. CDR1 SGDLS and CDR2 YYNGEE come from the germline V gene. CDR3 sequence reads: CASSVDGQGAYEQYF. For the CDR3, the DNA is TGTGCCAGCAGCGTAGATGGACAGGGAGCCTACGAGCAGTACTTC.

This sequence joins TRBV29-1 and TRBJ2-2, with D unresolved. The CDR3 sequence is 11 residues long. Germline V lookup: CDR1 SQVTM, CDR2 ANQGSEA. V lost 7 bases, J lost 5 bases, and 8 bases lay in between. CDR3 region: CSAYWTGELFF. The DNA for the CDR3 is TGCAGCGCCTACTGGACCGGGGAGCTGTTTTTT.